This T cell receptor beta chain was sequenced during a study of blood T cells in healthy people across ages. The sample holds a few counts of this clonotype. V lost 3 bases to trimming and J lost 4 bases; unmatched junction nucleotides: 4. The CDR3 has 14 residues. Germline values: CDR1 MDHEN, CDR2 SYDVKM. The authors ran a second PCR of about 7 to 11 cycles using a sample-barcoded 5' primer and a J-beta primer mix. A 12-random-nucleotide template-switch adaptor tagged each cDNA molecule. TCRdb reanalysed the 5' RACE reads using MiXCR and keeps one entry per CDR3 protein. The sample records more than 550,000 distinct CDR3 sequences, approximately 22% being singletons.

J is TRBJ2-7 and V is TRBV28, with TRBD1 matching over 9 bases. This receptor was taken from a man between 65 and 79 years old in good health. Sequencing was carried out using blood. The CDR3 is CASSFNRGLYEQYF. CDR3 DNA sequence: TGTGCCAGCAGTTTTAACAGGGGGCTTTACGAGCAGTACTTC.